One sample yielded the 23 T cell receptor beta chains listed below, sequenced in a study of technical replicates of blood from a few donors. Sequencing used immunoSEQ multiplex PCR; TCRdb keeps in-frame clones, though not all of them. The table has 95,000 or so clones, approximately 96% seen once; the top ten hold 0.3% to 0.35%. Source material: T cells isolated from PBMCs. These receptors were taken from a human donor in good health.

The chain links TRBV2 to TRBJ1-1; TRBD1 is a possible D gene (6 bases). CDR3 length equals 15 residues. V dropped 3 bases and J dropped 1 base, with 12 bases sitting between them. Per the germline V gene, CDR1 is SNHLY and CDR2 is FYNNEI. CDR3 amino acids: CASSESTGRNTEAFF. The DNA of the CDR3 is TGTGCCAGCAGTGAGAGCACAGGGCGGAACACTGAAGCTTTCTTT. The full variable domain, in which reference TRBV2 and TRBJ1-1 provide the parts outside the CDR3, is EPEVTQTPSHQVTQMGQEVILRCVPISNHLYFYWYRQILGQKVEFLVSFYNNEISEKSEIFDDQFSVERPDGSNFTLKIRSTKLEDSAMYFCASSESTGRNTEAFFGQGTRLTVV.

J is TRBJ2-1 and V is TRBV29-1; 10 positions match TRBD2. J was trimmed by 6 bases and V by 6 bases; bases with no gene match: 5. CDR1 SQVTM and CDR2 ANQGSEA come from the germline V gene. This CDR3 region has 13 residues. In DNA form, the CDR3 reads TGCAGCGTCCTAGCGGGAGCTTCCAATGAGCAGTTCTTC. Translated: CSVLAGASNEQFF.

The chain carries TRBV9 and TRBJ2-1; a possible D gene is TRBD2 (5 bases). Germline CDR1 and CDR2: SGDLS and YYNGEE. The CDR3 length is 18 residues. Trimming cost V 0 bases and J 0 bases, with 16 bases left between them. In DNA, the CDR3 is TGTGCCAGCAGCGTAGGTAGTTTAGCGTCTCACTCCTACAATGAGCAGTTCTTC. This translates into CASSVGSLASHSYNEQFF.

The rearrangement uses TRBV2 and TRBJ1-2, with a weak D call TRBD1 (6 bases). With 11 bases removed from V and 4 bases from J, the gap between germline ends came to 11 bases. The CDR3 length is 11 residues. Germline V gene sequence: CDR1 SNHLY, CDR2 FYNNEI. The CDR3 DNA reads TGTGCCGGATCGGACAGCTATGGCTACACCTTC. It codes for CAGSDSYGYTF.

V is TRBV5-1 and J is TRBJ1-5; D is perhaps TRBD1 (5 bases). The V gene lost 5 bases and the J gene lost 3 bases, with 12 bases spanning the gap. The CDR3 spans 14 residues. Per germline, CDR1 SGHRS and CDR2 YFSETQ. CDR3 bases: TGCGCCAGCAGTCCAACAGGCATCAATCAGCCCCAGCATTTT. This sequence encodes CASSPTGINQPQHF.

The V and J genes are TRBV10-3 and TRBJ2-2; D remains ambiguous. The CDR3 runs 10 residues. Germline V gives CDR1 ENHRY, CDR2 SYGVKD. V was clipped by 10 bases and J by 6 bases, with 6 bases between them. The CDR3 region has the DNA TGTGCCACCGCGGCCGGGGAGCTGTTTTTT. Translated, it gives CATAAGELFF.

The DNA of the CDR3 is TGTGCCAGCAGCTTATTCGAACCTACAGGGAAAAACATTCAGTACTTC. This gives the protein CASSLFEPTGKNIQYF. The J gene is TRBJ2-4, the V gene TRBV7-3; D is possibly TRBD1 (6 bases). V gave up 2 bases and J gave up 4 bases, with 15 bases separating them. The CDR3 contains 16 residues. In germline, CDR1 is SGHTA, CDR2 FQGTGA. The entire variable domain, with the rest obtained from reference TRBV7-3 and TRBJ2-4, is as follows: GAGVSQTPSNKVTEKGKYVELRCDPISGHTALYWYRQSLGQGPEFLIYFQGTGAADDSGLPNDRFFAVRPEGSVSTLKIQRTERGDSAVYLCASSLFEPTGKNIQYFGAGTRLSVL.

The gene calls are TRBV18 and TRBJ2-7; 9 nucleotides agree with TRBD1. V lost 4 bases and J lost 5; bases outside the gene matches: 3. CDR1 is KGHSH, CDR2 LQKENI, per germline. This CDR3 is built from 13 residues. CDR3 protein: CASSLQGANEQYF. DNA for the CDR3: TGTGCCAGCTCACTACAGGGGGCCAACGAGCAGTACTTC. The whole variable domain, remainder taken from reference TRBV18 and TRBJ2-7, is NAGVMQNPRHLVRRRGQEARLRCSPMKGHSHVYWYRQLPEEGLKFMVYLQKENIIDESGMPKERFSAEFPKEGPSILRIQQVVRGDSAAYFCASSLQGANEQYFGPGTRLTVT.

The chain couples TRBV27 to TRBJ2-7, with TRBD2 identical over 7 bases. Germline values: CDR1 MNHEY, CDR2 SMNVEV (reference sequence). V was clipped by 3 bases and J by 2 bases; unmatched bases: 1. The CDR3 loop spans 13 amino acids. This chain's CDR3 is CASSLREPYEQYF. The CDR3 bases are TGTGCCAGCAGTTTGCGGGAGCCCTACGAGCAGTACTTC.

The chain recombines TRBV7-9 with TRBJ2-1; D is unresolved. In germline, CDR1 is SEHNR, CDR2 FQNEAQ (reference sequence). The CDR3 covers 12 residues. With 5 bases removed from V and 7 bases from J, the gap between germline ends came to 9 bases. Written as DNA, the CDR3 is TGTGCCAGCAGCGCACCTAGGAATGAGCAGTTCTTC. Its protein product is CASSAPRNEQFF.

V usage is TRBV9 and J usage is TRBJ2-7; maybe TRBD1 (5 bases). This CDR3 has 15 amino acids. Trimming took off 0 bases at V and 5 bases at J, with 15 bases between the two ends. Per the germline V gene, CDR1 is SGDLS and CDR2 is YYNGEE. In DNA form, the CDR3 reads TGTGCCAGCAGCGTAGGTTGGGGCAGGGATGACGAGCAGTACTTC. It encodes CASSVGWGRDDEQYF.

The gene calls are TRBV6-1 and TRBJ2-3; no clear D gene. CDR1 and CDR2 (germline): MNHNS, SASEGT. This CDR3 contains 15 residues. V was trimmed by 1 base and J by 0 bases, leaving 8 bases between them. The CDR3 reads CASSEGPGSTDTQYF. CDR3 DNA: TGTGCCAGCAGTGAAGGGCCAGGTAGCACAGATACGCAGTATTTT.

The chain recombines TRBV6-5 with TRBJ1-1, with D perhaps TRBD1 (6 bases). The CDR3 has 12 residues. Germline V gene data show CDR1 as MNHEY and CDR2 as SVGAGI. The germline V and J ends were trimmed by 5 bases and 7 bases, with 11 bases remaining between them. The CDR3 is CASSTTGSEAFF. The CDR3 DNA is TGTGCCAGCAGTACAACAGGGAGTGAAGCTTTCTTT.

The gene calls are TRBV4-3 and TRBJ1-2; no clear D. CDR3 size: 14 residues. Germline V gives CDR1 LGHNA, CDR2 YSLEER. Between the trimmed V and J ends, which lost 0 bases and 8 bases, there was a span of 13 bases. CDR3: CASSQDRGSDGYTF. As DNA, the CDR3 is TGCGCCAGCAGCCAAGATCGTGGTAGCGACGGCTACACCTTC.

This sequence joins TRBV11-3 and TRBJ2-7, with TRBD1 identical over 7 bases. The trim removed 5 bases at V and 7 bases at J, leaving 11 bases unmatched. The CDR3 has 14 residues. The germline V gene encodes CDR1 SGHNT and CDR2 YENEEA. The CDR3 sequence: CASSPTGDRREQYF. The CDR3 coding sequence is TGTGCCAGCAGCCCCACAGGGGATCGTAGGGAGCAGTACTTC.

The chain links TRBV27 to TRBJ2-7; 8 bases agree with TRBD2. V trimming: 2 bases; J trimming: 1 base; junction bases outside the gene matches: 7. This CDR3 is built from 16 residues. Looked up from germline, CDR1 is MNHEY and CDR2 is SMNVEV (reference sequence). The CDR3 reads CASSLRWPSGSYEQYF. CDR3 sequence (DNA): TGTGCCAGCAGTTTACGGTGGCCTAGCGGGTCCTACGAGCAGTACTTC.

V and J are TRBV6-1 and TRBJ1-2; TRBD1 matches at 8 bases. The CDR3 length is 15 residues. J gave up 4 bases and V 2 bases, and 6 bases lay outside the gene matches. Germline lookup yields CDR1 MNHNS and CDR2 SASEGT. The CDR3 protein is CASSEWTGSGYGYTF. Here the CDR3 DNA reads TGTGCCAGCAGTGAATGGACAGGGTCGGGCTATGGCTACACCTTC.

This clone was observed a handful of times. The rearrangement links TRBV30 to TRBJ1-1; 8 bases are shared with TRBD1. Germline V gives CDR1 GTSNPN, CDR2 SVGIG (reference sequence). The CDR3 consists of 13 residues. Germline trimming cut 8 bases from V and 4 bases from J; bases unmatched to any gene: 9. CDR3 loop: CAGDRGGITEAFF. CDR3 in DNA: TGTGCCGGAGACAGGGGAGGTATCACTGAAGCTTTCTTT.

The J gene is TRBJ2-7, the V gene TRBV5-4; D might be TRBD1 (6 bases). The CDR3 loop spans 14 amino acids. The V end lost 4 bases, the J end lost 2 bases, and 13 bases lay between the germline ends. Germline V gene data show CDR1 as SGHNT and CDR2 as YYREEE (reference sequence). CDR3 nucleotides: TGTGCCAGCAGCAGAAACAGGGTAGCCTACGAGCAGTACTTC. The encoded protein is CASSRNRVAYEQYF. Supplemented by reference TRBV5-4 and TRBJ2-7, the full variable domain reads ETGVTQSPTHLIKTRGQQVTLRCSSQSGHNTVSWYQQALGQGPQFIFQYYREEENGRGNFPPRFSGLQFPNYSSELNVNALELDDSALYLCASSRNRVAYEQYFGPGTRLTVT.

This clone was recorded once. This clone may be a read error of a much larger clone one base away. The sample contains more than one DNA sequence encoding this CDR3. V and J are TRBV7-9 and TRBJ1-1; unclear D gene. The CDR3 runs to 13 residues. The V and J ends lost 1 base and 1 base respectively, with 4 bases between them. Per germline, CDR1 SEHNR and CDR2 FQNEAQ (reference sequence). The CDR3 bases are TGTGCCAGCAGCTTAGATAGGAACACTGAAGCTTTCTTT. Its translation: CASSLDRNTEAFF.

The V gene is TRBV6-1, the J gene TRBJ2-1, with 8 bases fitting TRBD2. The germline gives CDR1 MNHNS, CDR2 SASEGT. V lost 2 bases and J lost 3; bases outside the gene matches: 6. This CDR3 has 16 amino acids. The CDR3 nucleotides read TGTGCCAGCAGTGAAAATCCCCTAGCGGGCTACAATGAGCAGTTCTTC. It specifies CASSENPLAGYNEQFF.

The chain has TRBV6-1 and TRBJ2-7; 7 positions agree with TRBD1. The CDR3 loop spans 15 amino acids. Per the germline V gene, CDR1 is MNHNS and CDR2 is SASEGT. V was pared by 3 bases and J by 6 bases, with 11 bases of the junction left unmatched. The CDR3 sequence: CASSDAGTEGFEQYF. CDR3 sequence (DNA): TGTGCCAGCAGTGACGCCGGGACAGAGGGTTTCGAGCAGTACTTC.

The chain carries TRBV6-5 and TRBJ2-7; the D gene is possibly TRBD1 (6 bases). The CDR3 extends over 14 amino acids. With 6 bases removed from V and 5 bases from J, the gap between germline ends came to 17 bases. CDR1 and CDR2 (germline): MNHEY, SVGAGI. In DNA form, the CDR3 reads TGTGCCAGCAGACGTACAGGGAGCATCGACGAGCAGTACTTC. This codes for CASRRTGSIDEQYF.